Below are 6 T cell receptor beta chains sequenced from a single sample in a study of cytomegalovirus exposure and HLA in healthy donors. The PCR employed 60 Vbeta primers together with 13 Jbeta primers. Clones were read by immunoSEQ multiplex PCR, and TCRdb kept only the in-frame ones, dropping some. The data show more than 100,000 clones, about 73% seen once. What was sequenced was PBMCs. The receptors were sampled from a woman aged 30 to 39 in good health and CMV-seropositive.

In its sample, this clone was seen a few times. J is TRBJ2-1 and V is TRBV14; D unresolved. Germline V gene lookup returns CDR1 SGHDN and CDR2 FVKESK. Trimming took 1 base from V and 9 from J, leaving 13 bases between them. The CDR3 covers 14 residues. CDR3 bases: TGTGCCAGCAGCCAAGTTACTGCCCGTGGTGAGCAGTTCTTC. This codes for CASSQVTARGEQFF.

The V and J genes are TRBV5-4 and TRBJ2-5; 8 bases map to TRBD2. V dropped 2 bases and J dropped 3; count of bases not matched to a gene: 3. Germline assignment: CDR1 SGHNT and CDR2 YYREEE (reference sequence). The CDR3 runs to 14 residues. This CDR3 is CASSLPRGEETQYF. CDR3 nucleotide sequence: TGTGCCAGCAGCTTACCGCGGGGGGAAGAGACCCAGTACTTC.

The gene calls are TRBV18 and TRBJ2-5; 10 bases are shared with TRBD1. Losses at the gene ends were 2 bases for V and 5 bases for J; bases not matched to a gene: 8. Germline CDR1 is KGHSH and CDR2 is LQKENI. The CDR3 is made up of 16 amino acids. In DNA form, the CDR3 reads TGTGCCAGCTCACCAGATACGACAGGGGGCTATGAGACCCAGTACTTC. The encoded protein is CASSPDTTGGYETQYF.

The genes are TRBV19 and TRBJ2-1; D unresolved. This CDR3 spans 12 amino acids. Per germline, CDR1 LNHDA and CDR2 SQIVND (reference sequence). Trimming took off 5 bases at V and 2 bases at J, with 4 bases between the two ends. In DNA, the CDR3 is TGTGCCAGTAGTTCTACCTACAATGAGCAGTTCTTC. This gives the protein CASSSTYNEQFF.

The chain carries TRBV6-4 and TRBJ2-5; D is possibly TRBD2 (6 bases). Germline assignment: CDR1 MRHNA and CDR2 SNTAGT. The V end lost 4 bases, the J end lost 5 bases, and 11 bases lay between the germline ends. The CDR3 consists of 13 residues. This CDR3 is CASSVGRGETQYF. DNA for the CDR3: TGTGCCAGCAGTGTCGGCCGGGGGGAGACCCAGTACTTC.

The chain employs TRBV28 and TRBJ1-4; 10 nucleotides match TRBD1. Losses at the gene ends were 5 bases for V and 10 bases for J; bases not matched to a gene: 4. The CDR3 totals 13 residues. Germline values: CDR1 MDHEN, CDR2 SYDVKM. The CDR3, as DNA: TGTGCCAGCAGTAGGGACAGGGGTAGAAAACTGTTTTTT. Encoded protein: CASSRDRGRKLFF.